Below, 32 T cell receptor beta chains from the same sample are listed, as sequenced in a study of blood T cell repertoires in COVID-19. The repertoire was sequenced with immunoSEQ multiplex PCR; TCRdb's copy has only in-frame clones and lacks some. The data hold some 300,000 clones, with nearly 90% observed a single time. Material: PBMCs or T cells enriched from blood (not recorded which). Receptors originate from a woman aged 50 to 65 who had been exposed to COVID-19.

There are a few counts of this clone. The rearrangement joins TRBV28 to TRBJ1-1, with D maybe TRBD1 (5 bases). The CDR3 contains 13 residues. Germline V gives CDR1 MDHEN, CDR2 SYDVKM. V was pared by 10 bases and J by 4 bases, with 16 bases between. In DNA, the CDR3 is TGTGCCACCCTACACGGGGGAGGCACTGAAGCTTTCTTT. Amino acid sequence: CATLHGGGTEAFF.

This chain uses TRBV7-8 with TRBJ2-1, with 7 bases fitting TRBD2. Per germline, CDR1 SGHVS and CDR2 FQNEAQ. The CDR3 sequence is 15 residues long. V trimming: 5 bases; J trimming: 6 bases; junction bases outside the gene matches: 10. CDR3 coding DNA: TGTGCCAGCAGCCAGACTAGCCTGGGGTTCAATGAGCAGTTCTTC. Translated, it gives CASSQTSLGFNEQFF.

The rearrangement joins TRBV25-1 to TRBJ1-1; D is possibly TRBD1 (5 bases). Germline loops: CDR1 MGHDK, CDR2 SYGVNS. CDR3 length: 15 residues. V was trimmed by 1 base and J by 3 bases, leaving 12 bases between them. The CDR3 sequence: CASSEFQGPHTEAFF. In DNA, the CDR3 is TGTGCCAGCAGTGAATTTCAGGGCCCGCACACTGAAGCTTTCTTT.

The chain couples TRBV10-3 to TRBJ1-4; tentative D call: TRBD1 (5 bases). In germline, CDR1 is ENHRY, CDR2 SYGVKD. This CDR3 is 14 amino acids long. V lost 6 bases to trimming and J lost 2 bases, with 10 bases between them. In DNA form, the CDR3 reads TGTGCCATCAGCCCAGGGATGACTAATGAAAAACTGTTTTTT. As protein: CAISPGMTNEKLFF.

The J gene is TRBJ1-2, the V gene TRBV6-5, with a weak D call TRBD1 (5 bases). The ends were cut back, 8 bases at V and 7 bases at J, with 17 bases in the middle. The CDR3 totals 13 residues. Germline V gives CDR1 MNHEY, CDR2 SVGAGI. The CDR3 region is CASANRGVGGYTF. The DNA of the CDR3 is TGTGCCAGCGCAAACCGGGGGGTAGGTGGCTACACCTTC.

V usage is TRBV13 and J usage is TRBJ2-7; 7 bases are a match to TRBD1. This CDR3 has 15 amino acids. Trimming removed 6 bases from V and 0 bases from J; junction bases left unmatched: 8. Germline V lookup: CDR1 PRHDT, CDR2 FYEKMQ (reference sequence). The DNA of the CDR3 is TGTGCCAGCAGAAGGTCGGGACAGCACTCCTACGAGCAGTACTTC. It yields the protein CASRRSGQHSYEQYF.

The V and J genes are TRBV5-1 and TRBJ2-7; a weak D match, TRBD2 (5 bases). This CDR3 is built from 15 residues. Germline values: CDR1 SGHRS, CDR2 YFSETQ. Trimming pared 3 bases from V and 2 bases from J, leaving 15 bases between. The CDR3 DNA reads TGCGCCAGCAGCTCAACCACGGGGTCCCCCTACGAGCAGTACTTC. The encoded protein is CASSSTTGSPYEQYF.

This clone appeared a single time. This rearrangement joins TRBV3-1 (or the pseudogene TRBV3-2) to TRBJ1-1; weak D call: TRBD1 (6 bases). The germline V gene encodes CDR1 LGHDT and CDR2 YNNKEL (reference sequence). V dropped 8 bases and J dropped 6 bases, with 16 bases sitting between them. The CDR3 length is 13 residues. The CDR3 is CASSSRGAPEAFF. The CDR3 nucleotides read TGTGCCAGCTCCTCACGGGGGGCCCCTGAAGCTTTCTTT.

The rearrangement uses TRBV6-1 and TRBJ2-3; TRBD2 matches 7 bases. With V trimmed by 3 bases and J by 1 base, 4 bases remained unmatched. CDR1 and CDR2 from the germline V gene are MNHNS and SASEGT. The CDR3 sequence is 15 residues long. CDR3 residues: CASSDSGAGTDTQYF. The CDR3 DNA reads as TGTGCCAGCAGTGACAGCGGGGCGGGCACAGATACGCAGTATTTT.

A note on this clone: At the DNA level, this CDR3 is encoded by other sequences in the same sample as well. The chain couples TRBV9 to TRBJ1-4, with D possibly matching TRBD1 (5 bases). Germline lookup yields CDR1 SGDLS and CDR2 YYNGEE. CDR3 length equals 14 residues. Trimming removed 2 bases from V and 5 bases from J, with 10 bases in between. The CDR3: CASSVGLSNEKLFF. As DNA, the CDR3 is TGTGCCAGCAGCGTGGGACTTTCGAATGAAAAACTGTTTTTT.

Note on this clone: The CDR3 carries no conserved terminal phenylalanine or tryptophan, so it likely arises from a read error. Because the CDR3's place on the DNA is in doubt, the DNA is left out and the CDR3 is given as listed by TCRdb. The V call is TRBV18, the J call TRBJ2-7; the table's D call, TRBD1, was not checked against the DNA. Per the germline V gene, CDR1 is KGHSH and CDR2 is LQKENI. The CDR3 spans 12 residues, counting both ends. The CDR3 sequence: CASSLPAQGWEI.

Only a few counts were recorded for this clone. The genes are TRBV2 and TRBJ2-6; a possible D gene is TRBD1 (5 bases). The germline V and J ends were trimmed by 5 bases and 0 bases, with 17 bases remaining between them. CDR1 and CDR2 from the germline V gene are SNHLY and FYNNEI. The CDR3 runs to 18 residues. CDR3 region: CASSYRQTSSSGANVLTF. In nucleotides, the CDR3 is TGTGCCAGCAGTTACCGACAGACATCCTCCTCTGGGGCCAACGTCCTGACTTTC.

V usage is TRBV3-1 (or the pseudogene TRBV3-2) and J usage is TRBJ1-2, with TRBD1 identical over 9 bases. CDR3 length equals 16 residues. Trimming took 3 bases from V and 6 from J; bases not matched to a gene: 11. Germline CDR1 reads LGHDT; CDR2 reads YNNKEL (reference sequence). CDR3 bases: TGTGCCAGCAGCCATAGTGAGGGACAGGGCATCCATGGCTACACCTTC. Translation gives CASSHSEGQGIHGYTF.

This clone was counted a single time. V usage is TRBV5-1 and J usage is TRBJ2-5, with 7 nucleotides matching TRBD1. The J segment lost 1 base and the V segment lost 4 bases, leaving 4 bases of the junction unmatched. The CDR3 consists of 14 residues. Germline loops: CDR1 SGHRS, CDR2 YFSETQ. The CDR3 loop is CASSTGQVQETQYF. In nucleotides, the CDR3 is TGCGCCAGCAGCACAGGACAGGTCCAAGAGACCCAGTACTTC.

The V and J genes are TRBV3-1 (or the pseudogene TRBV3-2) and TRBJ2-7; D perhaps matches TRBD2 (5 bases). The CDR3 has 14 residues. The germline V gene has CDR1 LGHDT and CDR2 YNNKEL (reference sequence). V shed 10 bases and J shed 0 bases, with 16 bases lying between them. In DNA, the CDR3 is TGTGCCACCAAGGACTCGCCAAGCTCCTACGAGCAGTACTTC. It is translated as CATKDSPSSYEQYF.

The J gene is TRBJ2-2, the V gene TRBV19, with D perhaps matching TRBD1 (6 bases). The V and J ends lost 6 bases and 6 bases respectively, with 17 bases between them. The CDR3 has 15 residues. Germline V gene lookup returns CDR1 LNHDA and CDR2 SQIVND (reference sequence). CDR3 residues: CASRGQSLLSGELFF. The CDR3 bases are TGTGCCAGTAGAGGACAGTCTCTTCTGTCCGGGGAGCTGTTTTTT. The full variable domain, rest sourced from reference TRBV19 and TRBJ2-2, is DGGITQSPKYLFRKEGQNVTLSCEQNLNHDAMYWYRQDPGQGLRLIYYSQIVNDFQKGDIAEGYSVSREKKESFPLTVTSAQKNPTAFYLCASRGQSLLSGELFFGEGSRLTVL.

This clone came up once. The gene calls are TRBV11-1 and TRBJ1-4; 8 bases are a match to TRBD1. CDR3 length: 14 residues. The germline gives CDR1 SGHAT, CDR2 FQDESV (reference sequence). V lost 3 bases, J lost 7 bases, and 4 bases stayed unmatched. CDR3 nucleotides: TGTGCCAGCAGCTTTGACAGGGGAGGTGAAAAACTGTTTTTT. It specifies CASSFDRGGEKLFF.

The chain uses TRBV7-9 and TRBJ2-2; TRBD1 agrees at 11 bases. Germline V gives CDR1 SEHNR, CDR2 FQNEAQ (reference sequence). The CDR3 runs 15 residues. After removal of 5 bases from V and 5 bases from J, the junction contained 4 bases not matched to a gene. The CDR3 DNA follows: TGTGCCAGCAGCGGACAGGGGGCGCCGACCGGGGAGCTGTTTTTT. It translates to CASSGQGAPTGELFF.

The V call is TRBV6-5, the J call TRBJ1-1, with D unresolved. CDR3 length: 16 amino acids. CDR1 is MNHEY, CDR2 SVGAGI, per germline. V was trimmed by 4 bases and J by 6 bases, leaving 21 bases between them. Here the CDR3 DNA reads TGTGCCAGCAGTTCGGACCGGATCCCGGGAGCCCCTGAAGCTTTCTTT. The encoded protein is CASSSDRIPGAPEAFF.

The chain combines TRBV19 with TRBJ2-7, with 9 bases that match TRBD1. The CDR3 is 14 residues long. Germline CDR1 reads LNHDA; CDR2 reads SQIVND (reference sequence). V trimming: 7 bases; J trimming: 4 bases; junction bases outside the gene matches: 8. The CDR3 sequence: CASTRTGVVYEQYF. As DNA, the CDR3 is TGTGCCAGTACTAGGACAGGGGTAGTGTACGAGCAGTACTTC. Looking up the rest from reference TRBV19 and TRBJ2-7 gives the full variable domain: DGGITQSPKYLFRKEGQNVTLSCEQNLNHDAMYWYRQDPGQGLRLIYYSQIVNDFQKGDIAEGYSVSREKKESFPLTVTSAQKNPTAFYLCASTRTGVVYEQYFGPGTRLTVT.

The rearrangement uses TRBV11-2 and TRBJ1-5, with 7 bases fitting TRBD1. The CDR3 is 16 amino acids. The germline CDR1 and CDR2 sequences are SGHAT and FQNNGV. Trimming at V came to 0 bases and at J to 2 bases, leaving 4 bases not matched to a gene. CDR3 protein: CASSLETGVRNQPQHF. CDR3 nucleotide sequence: TGTGCCAGCAGCTTAGAAACAGGGGTACGCAATCAGCCCCAGCATTTT.

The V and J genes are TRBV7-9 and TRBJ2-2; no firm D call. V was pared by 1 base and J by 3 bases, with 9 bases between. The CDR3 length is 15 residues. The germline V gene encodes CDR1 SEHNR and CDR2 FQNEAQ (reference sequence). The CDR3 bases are TGTGCCAGCAGCTTAGGGGCAGTTGACACCGGGGAGCTGTTTTTT. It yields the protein CASSLGAVDTGELFF.

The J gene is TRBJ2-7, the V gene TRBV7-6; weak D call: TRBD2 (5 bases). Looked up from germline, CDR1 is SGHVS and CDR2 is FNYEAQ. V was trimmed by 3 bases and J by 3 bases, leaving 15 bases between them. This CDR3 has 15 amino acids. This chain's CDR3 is CASSFREIGYYEQYF. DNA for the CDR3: TGTGCCAGCAGCTTTCGGGAAATCGGTTACTACGAGCAGTACTTC. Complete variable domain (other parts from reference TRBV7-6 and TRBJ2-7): GAGVSQSPRYKVTKRGQDVALRCDPISGHVSLYWYRQALGQGPEFLTYFNYEAQQDKSGLPNDRFSAERPEGSISTLTIQRTEQRDSAMYRCASSFREIGYYEQYFGPGTRLTVT.

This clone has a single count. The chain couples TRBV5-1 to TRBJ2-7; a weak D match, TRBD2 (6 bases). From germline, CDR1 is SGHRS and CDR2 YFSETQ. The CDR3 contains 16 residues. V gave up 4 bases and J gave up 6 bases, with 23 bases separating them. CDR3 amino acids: CASSRGGIGIGGEQYF. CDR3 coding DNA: TGCGCCAGCAGCCGGGGCGGGATCGGGATTGGAGGCGAGCAGTACTTC.

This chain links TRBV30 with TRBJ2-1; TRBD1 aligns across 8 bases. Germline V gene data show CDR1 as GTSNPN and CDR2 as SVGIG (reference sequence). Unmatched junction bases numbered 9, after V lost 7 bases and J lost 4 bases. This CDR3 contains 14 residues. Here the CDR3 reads CASLDRGLYNEQFF. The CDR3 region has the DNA TGTGCCTCCCTTGACAGGGGCCTTTACAATGAGCAGTTCTTC.

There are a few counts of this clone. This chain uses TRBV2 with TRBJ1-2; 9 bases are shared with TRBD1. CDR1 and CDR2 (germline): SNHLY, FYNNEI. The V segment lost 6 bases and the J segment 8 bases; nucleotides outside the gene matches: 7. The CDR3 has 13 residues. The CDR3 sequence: CASRRTGGNGYTF. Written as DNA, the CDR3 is TGTGCCAGCAGAAGAACAGGGGGCAACGGCTACACCTTC.

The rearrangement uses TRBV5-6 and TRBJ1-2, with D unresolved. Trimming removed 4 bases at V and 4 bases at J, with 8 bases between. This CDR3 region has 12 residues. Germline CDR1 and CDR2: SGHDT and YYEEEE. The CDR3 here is CASSLNSYGYTF. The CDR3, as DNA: TGTGCCAGCAGCCTCAACAGCTATGGCTACACCTTC.

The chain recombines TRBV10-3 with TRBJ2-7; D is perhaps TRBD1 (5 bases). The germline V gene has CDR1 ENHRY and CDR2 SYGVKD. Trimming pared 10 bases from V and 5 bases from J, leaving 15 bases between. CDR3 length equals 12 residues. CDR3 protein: CATGAGRNEQYF. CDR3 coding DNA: TGTGCCACCGGAGCAGGGCGTAACGAGCAGTACTTC.

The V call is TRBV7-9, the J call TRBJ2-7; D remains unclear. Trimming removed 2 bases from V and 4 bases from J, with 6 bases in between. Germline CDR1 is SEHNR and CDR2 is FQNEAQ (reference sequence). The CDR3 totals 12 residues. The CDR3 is CASSLTTYEQYF. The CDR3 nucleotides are TGTGCCAGCAGCTTAACTACTTACGAGCAGTACTTC. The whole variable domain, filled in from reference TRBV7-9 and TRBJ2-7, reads DTGVSQNPRHKITKRGQNVTFRCDPISEHNRLYWYRQTLGQGPEFLTYFQNEAQLEKSRLLSDRFSAERPKGSFSTLEIQRTEQGDSAMYLCASSLTTYEQYFGPGTRLTVT.

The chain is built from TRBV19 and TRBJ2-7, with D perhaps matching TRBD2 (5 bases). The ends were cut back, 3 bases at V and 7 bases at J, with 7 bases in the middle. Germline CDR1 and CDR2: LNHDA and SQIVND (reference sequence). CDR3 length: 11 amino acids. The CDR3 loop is CASSIRGEQYF. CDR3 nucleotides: TGTGCCAGTAGTATCCGAGGGGAGCAGTACTTC.

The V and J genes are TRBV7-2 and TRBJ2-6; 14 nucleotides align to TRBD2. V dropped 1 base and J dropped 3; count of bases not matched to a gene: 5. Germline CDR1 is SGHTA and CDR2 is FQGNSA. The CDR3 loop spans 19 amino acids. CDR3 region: CASSLVGTSGGDGANVLTF. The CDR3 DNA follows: TGTGCCAGCAGCTTAGTGGGGACTAGCGGGGGCGATGGGGCCAACGTCCTGACTTTC.

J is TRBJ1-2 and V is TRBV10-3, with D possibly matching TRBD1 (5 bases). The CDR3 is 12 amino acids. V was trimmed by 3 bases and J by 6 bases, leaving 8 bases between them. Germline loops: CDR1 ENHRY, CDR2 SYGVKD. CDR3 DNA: TGTGCCATCAGTGAATCGGGGGATGGCTACACCTTC. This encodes CAISESGDGYTF.